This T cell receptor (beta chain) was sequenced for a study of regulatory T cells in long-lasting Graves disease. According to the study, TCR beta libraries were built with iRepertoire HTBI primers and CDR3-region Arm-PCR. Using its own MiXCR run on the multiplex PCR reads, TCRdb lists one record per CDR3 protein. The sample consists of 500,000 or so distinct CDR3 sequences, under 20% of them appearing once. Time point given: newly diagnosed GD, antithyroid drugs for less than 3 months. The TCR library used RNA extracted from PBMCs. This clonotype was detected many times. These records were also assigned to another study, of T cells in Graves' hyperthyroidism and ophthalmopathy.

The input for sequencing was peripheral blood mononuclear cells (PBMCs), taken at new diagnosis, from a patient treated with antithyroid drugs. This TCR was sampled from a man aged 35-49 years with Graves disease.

This chain's CDR3 is CASSEWRAEDTQYF. CDR3 nucleotides: TGCGCCAGCAGTGAGTGGCGCGCGGAAGATACGCAGTATTTT. The J gene is TRBJ2-3, the V gene TRBV10-2, with D unclear. The CDR3 spans 14 residues. In germline, CDR1 is WSHSY, CDR2 SAAADI. With 1 base removed from V and 5 bases from J, the gap between germline ends came to 10 bases.